This T cell receptor (beta chain) derives from a study of blood T cells in healthy people across ages. Sample-barcoded 5' priming and a J-beta primer mix drove a second PCR of roughly 6 to 12 cycles. Via MiXCR, TCRdb re-called the 5' RACE reads, giving one row per CDR3 protein. The sample lists 550,000 to 750,000 distinct CDR3 sequences, around 20% occurring once. Drawing of peripheral blood yielded 8.5 to 10 milliliters from each donor. This clonotype has more than one count but fewer than ten. Sequenced material: blood. This TCR was sampled from a man between 65 and 85 years old in good health.

For the CDR3, the DNA is TGTGCCAGCAGTAACCCAGGGACAGATACGCAGTATTTT. Encoded protein: CASSNPGTDTQYF. The rearrangement links TRBV7-9 to TRBJ2-3; D perhaps matches TRBD1 (5 bases). Trimming removed 6 bases at V and 3 bases at J, with 10 bases between. The CDR3 sequence is 13 residues long. Germline V CDR1 and CDR2: SEHNR, FQNEAQ (reference sequence).